These 28 T cell receptor beta chains came from one sample sequenced in a study of prognosis after radiotherapy for stage I lung cancer. By two-round multiplex PCR, the TCR beta CDR3 was amplified from genomic DNA. First-round PCR employed TRBV- and TRBJ-specific primers for each gene. Via MiXCR, TCRdb re-called the multiplex PCR reads, giving one row per CDR3 protein. Of roughly 38,000 distinct CDR3 sequences listed, roughly 25% were seen once; the top ten hold 25%. The sequencing here drew on PBMCs, taken before or after stereotactic body radiation therapy (not recorded which). These receptors were obtained from a donor aged 50 or older with non-small cell lung cancer.

This clonotype was observed at least ten times. The chain carries TRBV28 and TRBJ2-5; D tentatively reads TRBD1 or TRBD2 (7 bases each). The CDR3 covers 15 residues. With 6 bases removed from V and 4 bases from J, the gap between germline ends came to 18 bases. From germline, CDR1 is MDHEN and CDR2 SYDVKM. The CDR3 nucleotides read TGTGCCAGCAGCTTCAGGGGGGGTAGCGCAGAGACCCAGTACTTC. The encoded protein is CASSFRGGSAETQYF. Together with reference TRBV28 and TRBJ2-5, the CDR3 gives the full variable domain: DVKVTQSSRYLVKRTGEKVFLECVQDMDHENMFWYRQDPGLGLRLIYFSYDVKMKEKGDIPEGYSVSREKKERFSLILESASTNQTSMYLCASSFRGGSAETQYFGPGTRLLVL.

The rearrangement links TRBV6-9 to TRBJ2-3; D possibly corresponds to TRBD1 (6 bases). The ends were cut back, 3 bases at V and 2 bases at J, with 21 bases in the middle. CDR3 length: 18 amino acids. The V gene's germline CDR1 is MNHGY and CDR2 SVAAGI. The CDR3 DNA is TGTGCCAGCAGTTACTCTGGGGGCGGGCAGGTAAACACAGATACGCAGTATTTT. Encoded protein: CASSYSGGGQVNTDTQYF.

Turning to this clonotype: A much larger clone differs by one base, so this may be a read error. The chain links TRBV6-5 to TRBJ2-1, with D possibly being TRBD1 (6 bases). The CDR3 totals 14 residues. CDR1 is MNHEY and CDR2 is SVGAGI in the germline V gene. V was shortened by 2 bases and J by 10 bases, with 15 bases between the two germline ends. This CDR3 reads CASSYAEQGREQFF. The DNA for the CDR3 is TGTGCCAGCAGTTACGCCGAACAGGGAAGGGAGCAGTTCTTC.

This clonotype was seen repeatedly, ten times or more. V gene TRBV28 combines with J gene TRBJ2-7, with 8 bases lining up with TRBD1. Per germline, CDR1 MDHEN and CDR2 SYDVKM. V trimming: 6 bases; J trimming: 7 bases; junction bases outside the gene matches: 8. This CDR3 has 13 residues. CDR3 residues: CASSVTGAGEQYF. CDR3 nucleotide sequence: TGTGCCAGCAGCGTGACAGGGGCTGGTGAGCAGTACTTC.

This clonotype was counted ten times or more. V and J are TRBV2 and TRBJ2-5; tentative D call: TRBD1 (6 bases). The V end lost 6 bases, the J end lost 1 base, and 12 bases lay between the germline ends. The CDR3 extends over 14 amino acids. Germline CDR1 and CDR2: SNHLY and FYNNEI. CDR3: CASRGAETQETQYF. The DNA of the CDR3 is TGTGCCAGCAGGGGGGCGGAGACCCAAGAGACCCAGTACTTC.

The chain is built from TRBV20-1 and TRBJ2-3; 10 bases match TRBD2. The CDR3 covers 14 residues. Germline V lookup: CDR1 DFQATT, CDR2 SNEGSKA (reference sequence). V dropped 4 bases and J dropped 7; count of bases not matched to a gene: 8. CDR3 sequence reads: CSAMLAGELYTQYF. The CDR3 DNA reads TGCAGTGCTATGCTAGCGGGAGAGTTGTATACGCAGTATTTT.

A word on this clonotype: One end of the junction fails to match germline, which may point to a read error. The chain is built from TRBV24-1 and TRBJ2-7; D not resolved. CDR1 and CDR2 (germline): KGHDR, SFDVKD. There are 12 residues in the CDR3. The CDR3 loop reads CATSYLGFQQYF. CDR3 nucleotides: TGTGCCACCAGTTATTTGGGCTTCCAGCAGTACTTC.

This clonotype was detected many times. The V and J genes are TRBV5-1 and TRBJ2-2, with 8 bases that match TRBD2. Germline V lookup: CDR1 SGHRS, CDR2 YFSETQ. Unmatched junction bases numbered 9, after V lost 4 bases and J lost 4 bases. CDR3 length equals 16 residues. The CDR3 is CASSPNSGIGTGELFF. The CDR3, as DNA: TGCGCCAGCAGCCCGAATAGCGGGATCGGCACCGGGGAGCTGTTTTTT.

At least ten counts were recorded for this clonotype. The chain combines TRBV5-1 with TRBJ1-3; D gene uncertain. The V end was cut by 2 bases, the J end by 4 bases, with 4 bases between. The CDR3 consists of 12 residues. Germline CDR1 is SGHRS and CDR2 is YFSETQ. The chain's CDR3 is CASSLKGNTIYF. The DNA of the CDR3 is TGCGCCAGCAGCTTAAAGGGAAACACCATATATTTT.

J is TRBJ2-1 and V is TRBV2; possible D gene TRBD2, 8 bases. Germline loops: CDR1 SNHLY, CDR2 FYNNEI. This CDR3 spans 19 amino acids. V was shortened by 6 bases and J by 7 bases, with 31 bases between the two germline ends. CDR3: CASSRTGETSVRAVNEQFF. CDR3 in DNA: TGTGCCAGCAGCAGGACAGGCGAGACTAGCGTTAGGGCCGTAAATGAGCAGTTCTTC.

This clonotype has a count of ten or more. V and J are TRBV27 and TRBJ2-3, with D possibly matching TRBD1 (7 bases). The CDR3 has 16 residues. V was cut by 3 bases and J by 4 bases, with 17 bases left in between. Per the germline V gene, CDR1 is MNHEY and CDR2 is SMNVEV (reference sequence). CDR3 region: CASSFLGTAGADTQYF. Written as DNA, the CDR3 is TGTGCCAGCAGTTTTCTTGGGACAGCGGGCGCAGATACGCAGTATTTT.

This clonotype was counted a few times. A clone one base away is much larger, so this may be a read error. The chain employs TRBV25-1 and TRBJ1-1; D remains ambiguous. The CDR3 totals 16 residues. The germline CDR1 and CDR2 sequences are MGHDK and SYGVNS. In DNA form, the CDR3 reads TGTGCCAGCAGTGAAGTCGGGTCCCGAGGCGGCCGTGAAGCTTCCTTT. Amino acid sequence: CASSEVGSRGGREASF.

This chain uses TRBV19 with TRBJ2-2; tentatively, D is TRBD2 (5 bases). The length of the CDR3 is 15 residues. Germline V gene data show CDR1 as LNHDA and CDR2 as SQIVND (reference sequence). The V gene lost 2 bases and the J gene lost 6 bases, with 13 bases spanning the gap. CDR3 region: CASSILALAAGELFF. The CDR3 coding sequence is TGTGCCAGTAGTATATTAGCGTTGGCGGCCGGGGAGCTGTTTTTT.

The V and J genes are TRBV5-5 and TRBJ2-3; 13 bases align to TRBD2. This CDR3 is built from 16 residues. Germline CDR1 is SGHKS and CDR2 is YYEKEE (reference sequence). The V segment lost 5 bases and the J segment 4 bases; nucleotides outside the gene matches: 7. This CDR3 is CASRKTSGRIADTQYF. The CDR3 DNA reads as TGTGCCAGCAGAAAGACTAGCGGGAGGATAGCAGATACGCAGTATTTT.

To note about this clonotype: This clone may be a read error of a much larger clone one base away. J is TRBJ2-3 and V is TRBV5-4, with TRBD2 matching over 8 bases. The CDR3 totals 16 residues. Germline lookup yields CDR1 SGHNT and CDR2 YYREEE (reference sequence). The CDR3 nucleotides read TGTTCCAGCAGCTCGGGGGGGGAGACGAGCACAGATACGCAGTATTTT. The encoded protein is CSSSSGGETSTDTQYF.

This clonotype was recorded many times. The chain carries TRBV5-6 and TRBJ2-3; TRBD2 is a possible D gene (5 bases). Trimming took off 4 bases at V and 2 bases at J, with 26 bases between the two ends. Germline V gene sequence: CDR1 SGHDT, CDR2 YYEEEE. This CDR3 is built from 19 residues. CDR3 in DNA: TGTGCCAGCAGCCCATTTCAGAGGCTGGTGTTCCGGGACACAGATACGCAGTATTTT. This codes for CASSPFQRLVFRDTDTQYF.

This clonotype was counted ten times or more. The chain couples TRBV5-8 to TRBJ1-6; D unresolved. Trimming pared 4 bases from V and 3 bases from J, leaving 8 bases between. Germline V gene lookup returns CDR1 SGHTS and CDR2 YDEGEE. CDR3 size: 14 residues. CDR3 region: CASSPRNYNSPLHF. In DNA, the CDR3 is TGTGCCAGCAGCCCTCGTAACTATAATTCACCCCTCCACTTT.

As regards this clonotype: Just one base apart from a much larger clone, this may be a read error. V and J are TRBV19 and TRBJ1-1, with a weak D call TRBD1 (6 bases). Germline values: CDR1 LNHDA, CDR2 SQIVND (reference sequence). The CDR3 loop spans 14 amino acids. The V and J ends lost 2 bases and 6 bases respectively, with 13 bases between them. CDR3 in DNA: TGTGCCAGTAGTATACGTTGTGGGGGGCCTGAAGCTTTCTTT. Encoded protein: CASSIRCGGPEAFF. Based on the CDR3 plus reference TRBV19 and TRBJ1-1, the full variable domain is DGGITQSPKYLFRKEGQNVTLSCEQNLNHDAMYWYRQDPGQGLRLIYYSQIVNDFQKGDIAEGYSVSREKKESFPLTVTSAQKNPTAFYLCASSIRCGGPEAFFGQGTRLTVV.

With regard to this clonotype: One junction end disagrees with the germline gene, perhaps due to a read error. The CDR3 bases are TGCAGTGCTAGAGACCCAGGGGTGGGCAATCATCCCCAACATTTT. Protein product: CSARDPGVGNHPQHF. The V gene is TRBV20-1, the J gene TRBJ1-5; tentative D call: TRBD1 (6 bases). This CDR3 region has 15 residues. The germline gives CDR1 DFQATT, CDR2 SNEGSKA (reference sequence).

This clonotype was picked up many times. V gene TRBV28 combines with J gene TRBJ2-7; TRBD1 is a possible D gene (6 bases). Germline CDR1 reads MDHEN; CDR2 reads SYDVKM. Trimming removed 5 bases at V and 5 bases at J, with 16 bases between. This CDR3 is 14 amino acids long. CDR3 coding DNA: TGTGCCAGCAGTCAGGACAGAATGGTCCACGAGCAGTACTTC. It specifies CASSQDRMVHEQYF.

About this clonotype: This sequence is one base from a far larger clone and is likely a read error. The chain carries TRBV9 and TRBJ2-7, with 8 nucleotides matching TRBD2. There are 15 residues in the CDR3. V trimming: 4 bases; J trimming: 2 bases; junction bases outside the gene matches: 8. Germline CDR1 SGDLS, CDR2 YYNGEE. For the CDR3, the DNA is TGTGCCAGCAGCTTTGATAGCGGGGTTGCCTACGAGCAGTACTTC. This translates into CASSFDSGVAYEQYF. Full variable domain (outside the CDR3, taken from reference TRBV9 and TRBJ2-7): DSGVTQTPKHLITATGQRVTLRCSPRSGDLSVYWYQQSLDQGLQFLIQYYNGEERAKGNILERFSAQQFPDLHSELNLSSLELGDSALYFCASSFDSGVAYEQYFGPGTRLTVT.

This clonotype was detected ten times or more. V and J are TRBV7-3 and TRBJ2-1; D gene uncertain. Germline V gene lookup returns CDR1 SGHTA and CDR2 FQGTGA. V was clipped by 1 base and J by 8 bases, with 9 bases between them. This CDR3 contains 13 residues. CDR3 protein: CASSLIGIDEQFF. In DNA, the CDR3 is TGTGCCAGCAGCTTAATTGGGATTGATGAGCAGTTCTTC.

This clonotype appeared many times. This chain uses TRBV30 with TRBJ2-3, with 8 bases lining up with TRBD1. The CDR3 consists of 13 residues. The germline V gene encodes CDR1 GTSNPN and CDR2 SVGIG (reference sequence). CDR3 in amino acids: CAVGQASTDTQYF. The CDR3 region has the DNA TGTGCTGTGGGACAGGCTAGCACAGATACGCAGTATTTT.

V is TRBV6-1 and J is TRBJ1-6; 7 nucleotides agree with TRBD1. From germline, CDR1 is MNHNS and CDR2 SASEGT. Unmatched junction bases numbered 2, after V lost 2 bases and J lost 4 bases. The CDR3 loop spans 15 amino acids. CDR3 DNA: TGTGCCAGCAGTGAAAGGGGGCAATATAATTCACCCCTCCACTTT. Protein product: CASSERGQYNSPLHF.

This clonotype was found many times. The J gene is TRBJ2-2, the V gene TRBV20-1; TRBD1 might be the D (6 bases). In germline, CDR1 is DFQATT, CDR2 SNEGSKA (reference sequence). Trimming stripped 0 bases from V and 2 bases from J, with 13 bases between. CDR3 length: 16 amino acids. The CDR3 sequence: CSARDPMGTNTGELFF. The CDR3 DNA reads as TGCAGTGCTAGAGATCCGATGGGGACAAACACCGGGGAGCTGTTTTTT.

This clonotype has ten or more counts. The rearrangement links TRBV7-3 to TRBJ2-2; D is unclear. V lost 5 bases and J 0 bases, leaving 19 bases between the germline ends. CDR3 length equals 18 residues. Germline CDR1 and CDR2: SGHTA and FQGTGA. DNA for the CDR3: TGTGCCAGCAGCCCCTACGCCCAGCTCACGTCGAACACCGGGGAGCTGTTTTTT. The encoded protein is CASSPYAQLTSNTGELFF.

Points on this clonotype: A single base separates this from a much larger clone, so it may be a read error. The chain couples TRBV6-2 or TRBV6-3 to TRBJ2-5, with 12 bases aligning to TRBD2. Germline V CDR1 and CDR2: MNHEY, SVGEGT. There are 17 residues in the CDR3. The CDR3 DNA reads as TGTGCCAGCCAAGGACTAGCGGGAACTCGAGGGGAAGAGACCGAGTACTTC. The encoded protein is CASQGLAGTRGEETEYF.

This clonotype was observed at least ten times. The chain carries TRBV19 and TRBJ1-2, with a weak D call TRBD1 (6 bases). This CDR3 is 14 amino acids long. Trimming removed 10 bases at V and 4 bases at J, with 19 bases between. Germline V lookup: CDR1 LNHDA, CDR2 SQIVND (reference sequence). This CDR3 reads CATSNTGAGYGYTF. The CDR3 nucleotides read TGTGCCACCTCAAACACGGGGGCGGGCTATGGCTACACCTTC.